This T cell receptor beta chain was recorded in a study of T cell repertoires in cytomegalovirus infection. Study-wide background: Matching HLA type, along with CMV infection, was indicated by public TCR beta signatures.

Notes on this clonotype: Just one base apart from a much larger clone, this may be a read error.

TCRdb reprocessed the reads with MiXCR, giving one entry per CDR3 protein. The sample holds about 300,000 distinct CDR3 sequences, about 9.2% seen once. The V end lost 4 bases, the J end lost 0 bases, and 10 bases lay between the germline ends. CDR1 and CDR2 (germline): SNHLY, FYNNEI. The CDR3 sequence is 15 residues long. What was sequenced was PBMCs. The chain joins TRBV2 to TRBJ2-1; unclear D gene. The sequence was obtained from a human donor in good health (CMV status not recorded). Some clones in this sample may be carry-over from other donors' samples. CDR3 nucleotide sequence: TGTGCCAGCAGTGCCAGTCTGAGCTCCTACAATGAGCAGTTCTTC. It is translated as CASSASLSSYNEQFF.